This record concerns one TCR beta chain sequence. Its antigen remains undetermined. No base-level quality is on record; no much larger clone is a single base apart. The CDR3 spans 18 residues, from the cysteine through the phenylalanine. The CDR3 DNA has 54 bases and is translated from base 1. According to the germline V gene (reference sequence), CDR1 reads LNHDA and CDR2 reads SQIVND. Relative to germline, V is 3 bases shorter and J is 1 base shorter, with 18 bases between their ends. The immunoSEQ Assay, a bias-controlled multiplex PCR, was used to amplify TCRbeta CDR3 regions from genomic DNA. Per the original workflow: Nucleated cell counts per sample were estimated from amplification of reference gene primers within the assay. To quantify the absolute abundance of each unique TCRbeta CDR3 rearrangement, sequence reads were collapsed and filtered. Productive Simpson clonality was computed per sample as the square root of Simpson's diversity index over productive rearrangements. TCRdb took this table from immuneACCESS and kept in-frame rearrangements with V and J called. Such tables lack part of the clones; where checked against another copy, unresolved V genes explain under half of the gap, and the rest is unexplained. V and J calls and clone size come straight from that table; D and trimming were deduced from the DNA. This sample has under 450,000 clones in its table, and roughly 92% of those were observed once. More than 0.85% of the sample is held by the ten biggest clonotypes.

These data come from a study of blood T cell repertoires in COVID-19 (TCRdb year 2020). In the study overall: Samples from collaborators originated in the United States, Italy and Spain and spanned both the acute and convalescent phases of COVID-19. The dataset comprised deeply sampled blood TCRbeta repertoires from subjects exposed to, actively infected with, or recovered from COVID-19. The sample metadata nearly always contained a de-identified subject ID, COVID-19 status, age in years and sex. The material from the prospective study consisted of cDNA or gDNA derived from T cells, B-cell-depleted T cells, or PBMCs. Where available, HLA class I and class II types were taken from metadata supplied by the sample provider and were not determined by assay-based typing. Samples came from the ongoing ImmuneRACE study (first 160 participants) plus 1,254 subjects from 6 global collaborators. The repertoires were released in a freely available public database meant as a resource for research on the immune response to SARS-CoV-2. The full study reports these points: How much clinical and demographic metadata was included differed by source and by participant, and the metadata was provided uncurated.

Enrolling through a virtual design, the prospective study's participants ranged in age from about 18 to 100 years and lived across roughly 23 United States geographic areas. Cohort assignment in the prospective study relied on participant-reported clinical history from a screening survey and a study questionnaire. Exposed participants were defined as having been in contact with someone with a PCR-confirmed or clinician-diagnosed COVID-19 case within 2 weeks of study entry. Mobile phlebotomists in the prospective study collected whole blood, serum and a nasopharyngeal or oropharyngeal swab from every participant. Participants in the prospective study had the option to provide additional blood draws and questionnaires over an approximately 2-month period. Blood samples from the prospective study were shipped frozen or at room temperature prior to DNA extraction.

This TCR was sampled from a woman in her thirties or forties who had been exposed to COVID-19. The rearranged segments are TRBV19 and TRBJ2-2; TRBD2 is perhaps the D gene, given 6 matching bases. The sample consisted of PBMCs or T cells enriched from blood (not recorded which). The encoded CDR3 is CASSISLGGGKNTGELFF. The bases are TGTGCCAGTAGTATCTCCCTTGGAGGAGGGAAGAACACCGGGGAGCTGTTTTTT.